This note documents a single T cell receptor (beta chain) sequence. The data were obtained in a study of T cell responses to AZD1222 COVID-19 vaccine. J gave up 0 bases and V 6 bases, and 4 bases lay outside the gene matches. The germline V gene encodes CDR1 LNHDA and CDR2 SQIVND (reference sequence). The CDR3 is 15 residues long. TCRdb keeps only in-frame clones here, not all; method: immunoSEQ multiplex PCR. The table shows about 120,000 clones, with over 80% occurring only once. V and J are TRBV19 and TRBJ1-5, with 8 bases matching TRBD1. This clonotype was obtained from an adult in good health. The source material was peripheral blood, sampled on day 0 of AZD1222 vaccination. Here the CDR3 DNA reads TGTGCCAGTAGAAGGGACAGGAATAGCAATCAGCCCCAGCATTTT. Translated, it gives CASRRDRNSNQPQHF.